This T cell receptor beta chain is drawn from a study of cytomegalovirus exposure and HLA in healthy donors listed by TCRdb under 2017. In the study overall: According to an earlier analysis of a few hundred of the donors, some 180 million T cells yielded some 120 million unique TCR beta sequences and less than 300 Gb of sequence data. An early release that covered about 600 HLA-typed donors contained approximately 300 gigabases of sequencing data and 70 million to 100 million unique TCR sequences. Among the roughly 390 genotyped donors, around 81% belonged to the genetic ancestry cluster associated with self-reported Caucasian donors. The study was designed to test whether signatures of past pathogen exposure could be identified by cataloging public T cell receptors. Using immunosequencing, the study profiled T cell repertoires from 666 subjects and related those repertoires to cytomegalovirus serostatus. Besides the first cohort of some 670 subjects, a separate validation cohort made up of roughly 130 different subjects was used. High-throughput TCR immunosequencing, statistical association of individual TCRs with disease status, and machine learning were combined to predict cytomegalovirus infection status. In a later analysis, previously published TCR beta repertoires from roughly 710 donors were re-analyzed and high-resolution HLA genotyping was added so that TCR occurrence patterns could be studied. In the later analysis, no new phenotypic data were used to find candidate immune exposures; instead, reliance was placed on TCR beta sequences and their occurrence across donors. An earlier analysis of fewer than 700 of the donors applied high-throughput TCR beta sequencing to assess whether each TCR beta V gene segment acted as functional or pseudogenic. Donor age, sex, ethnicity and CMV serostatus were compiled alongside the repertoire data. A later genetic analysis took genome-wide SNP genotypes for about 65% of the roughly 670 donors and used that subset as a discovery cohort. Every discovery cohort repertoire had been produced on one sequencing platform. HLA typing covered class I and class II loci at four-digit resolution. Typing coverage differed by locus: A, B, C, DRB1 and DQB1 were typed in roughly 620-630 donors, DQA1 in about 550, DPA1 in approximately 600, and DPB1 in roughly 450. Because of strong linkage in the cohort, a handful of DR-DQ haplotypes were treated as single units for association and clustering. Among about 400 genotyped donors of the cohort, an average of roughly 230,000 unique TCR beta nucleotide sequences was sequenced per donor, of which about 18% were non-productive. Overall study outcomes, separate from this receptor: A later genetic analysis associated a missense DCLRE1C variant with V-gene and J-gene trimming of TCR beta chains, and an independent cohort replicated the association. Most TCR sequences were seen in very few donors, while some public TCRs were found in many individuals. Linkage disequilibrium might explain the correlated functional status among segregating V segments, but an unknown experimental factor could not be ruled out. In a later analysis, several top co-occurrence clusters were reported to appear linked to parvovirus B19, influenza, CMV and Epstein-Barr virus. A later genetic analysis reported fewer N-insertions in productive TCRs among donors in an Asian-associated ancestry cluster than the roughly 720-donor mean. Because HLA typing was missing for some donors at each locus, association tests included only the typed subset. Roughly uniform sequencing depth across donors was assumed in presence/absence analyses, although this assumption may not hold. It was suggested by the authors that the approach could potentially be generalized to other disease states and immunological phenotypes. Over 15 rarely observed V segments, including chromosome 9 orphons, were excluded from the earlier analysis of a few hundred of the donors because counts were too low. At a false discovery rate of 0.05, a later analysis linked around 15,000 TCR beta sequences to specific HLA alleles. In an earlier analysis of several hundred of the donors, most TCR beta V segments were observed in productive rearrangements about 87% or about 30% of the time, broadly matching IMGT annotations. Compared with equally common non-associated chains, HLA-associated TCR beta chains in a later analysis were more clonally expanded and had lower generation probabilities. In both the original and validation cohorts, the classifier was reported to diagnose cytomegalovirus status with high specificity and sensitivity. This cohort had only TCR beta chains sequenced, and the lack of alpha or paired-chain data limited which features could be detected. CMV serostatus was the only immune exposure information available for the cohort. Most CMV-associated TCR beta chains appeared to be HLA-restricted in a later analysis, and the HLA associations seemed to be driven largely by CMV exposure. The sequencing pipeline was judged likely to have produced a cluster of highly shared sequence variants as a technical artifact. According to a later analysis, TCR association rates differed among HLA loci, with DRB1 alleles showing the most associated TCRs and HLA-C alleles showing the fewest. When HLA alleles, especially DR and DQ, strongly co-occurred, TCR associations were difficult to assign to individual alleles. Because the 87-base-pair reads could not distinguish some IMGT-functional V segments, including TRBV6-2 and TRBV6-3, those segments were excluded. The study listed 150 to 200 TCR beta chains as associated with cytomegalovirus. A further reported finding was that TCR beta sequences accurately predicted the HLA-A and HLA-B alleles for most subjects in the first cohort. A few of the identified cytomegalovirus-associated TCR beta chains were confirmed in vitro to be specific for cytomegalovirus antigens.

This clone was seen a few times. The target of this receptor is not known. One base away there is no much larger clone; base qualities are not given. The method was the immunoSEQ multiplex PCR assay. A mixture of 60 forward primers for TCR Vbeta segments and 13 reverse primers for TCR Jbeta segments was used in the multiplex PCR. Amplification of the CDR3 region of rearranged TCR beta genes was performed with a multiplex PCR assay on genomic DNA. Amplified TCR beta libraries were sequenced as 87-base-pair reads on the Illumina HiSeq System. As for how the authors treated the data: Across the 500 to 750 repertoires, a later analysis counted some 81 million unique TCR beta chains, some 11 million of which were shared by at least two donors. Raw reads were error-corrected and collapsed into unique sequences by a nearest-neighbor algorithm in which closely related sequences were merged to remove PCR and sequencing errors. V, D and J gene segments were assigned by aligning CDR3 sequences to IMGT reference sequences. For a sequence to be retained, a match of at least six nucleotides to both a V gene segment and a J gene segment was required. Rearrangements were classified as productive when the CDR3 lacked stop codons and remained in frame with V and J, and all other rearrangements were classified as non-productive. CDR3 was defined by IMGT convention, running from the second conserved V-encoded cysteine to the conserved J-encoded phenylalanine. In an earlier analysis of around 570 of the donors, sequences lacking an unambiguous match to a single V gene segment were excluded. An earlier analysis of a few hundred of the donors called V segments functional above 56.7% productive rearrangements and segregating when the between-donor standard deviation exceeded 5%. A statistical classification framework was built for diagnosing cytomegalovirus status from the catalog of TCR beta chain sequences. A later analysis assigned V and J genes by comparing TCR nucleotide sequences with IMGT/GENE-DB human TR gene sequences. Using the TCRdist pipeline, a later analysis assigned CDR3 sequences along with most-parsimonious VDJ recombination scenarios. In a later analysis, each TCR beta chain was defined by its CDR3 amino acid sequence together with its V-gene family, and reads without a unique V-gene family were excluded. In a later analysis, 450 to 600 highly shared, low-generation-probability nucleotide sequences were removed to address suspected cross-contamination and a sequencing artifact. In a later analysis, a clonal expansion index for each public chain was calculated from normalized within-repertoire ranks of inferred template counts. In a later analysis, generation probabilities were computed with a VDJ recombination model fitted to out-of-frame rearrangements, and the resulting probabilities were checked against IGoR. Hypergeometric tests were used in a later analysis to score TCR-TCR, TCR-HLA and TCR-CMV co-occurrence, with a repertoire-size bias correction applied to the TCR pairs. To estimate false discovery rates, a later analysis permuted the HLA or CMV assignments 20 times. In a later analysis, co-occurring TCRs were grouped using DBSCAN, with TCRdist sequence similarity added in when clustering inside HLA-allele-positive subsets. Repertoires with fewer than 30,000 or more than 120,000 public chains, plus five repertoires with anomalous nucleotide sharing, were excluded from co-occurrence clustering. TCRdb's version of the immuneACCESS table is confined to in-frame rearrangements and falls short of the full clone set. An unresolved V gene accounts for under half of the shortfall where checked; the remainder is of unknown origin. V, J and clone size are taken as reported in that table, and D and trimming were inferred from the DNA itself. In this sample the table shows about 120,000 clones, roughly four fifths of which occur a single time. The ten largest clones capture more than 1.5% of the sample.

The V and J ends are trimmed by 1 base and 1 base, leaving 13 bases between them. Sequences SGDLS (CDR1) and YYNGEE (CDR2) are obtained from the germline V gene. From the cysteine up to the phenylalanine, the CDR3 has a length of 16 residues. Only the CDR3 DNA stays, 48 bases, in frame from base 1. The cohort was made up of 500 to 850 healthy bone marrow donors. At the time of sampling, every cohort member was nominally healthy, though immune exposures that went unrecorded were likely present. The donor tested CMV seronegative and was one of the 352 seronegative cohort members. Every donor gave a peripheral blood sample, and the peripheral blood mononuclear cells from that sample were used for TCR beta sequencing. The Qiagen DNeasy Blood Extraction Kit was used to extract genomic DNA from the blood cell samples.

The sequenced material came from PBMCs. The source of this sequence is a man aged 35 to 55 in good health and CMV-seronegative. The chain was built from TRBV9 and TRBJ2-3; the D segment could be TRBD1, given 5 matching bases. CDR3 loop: CASSVRGSLRTDTQYF. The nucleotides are TGTGCCAGCAGCGTAAGGGGTAGCCTCCGCACAGATACGCAGTATTTT.